A selection of T cell receptor beta chains follows, all from one sample in a study of T cell changes during pregnancy in multiple sclerosis. The protocol was immunoSEQ multiplex PCR, while the TCRdb copy is restricted to in-frame clones and leaves out a portion. The table has some 60,000 clones, 75% to 95% seen once. The starting material was peripheral blood, obtained in the first trimester of pregnancy. The source is a female donor in good health, enrolled as a control in a pregnancy study. Both conserved end residues are part of each CDR3. A D gene is named only where the DNA matches it firmly. Clone size, where shown, is once, few, many, or a class for clones that have expanded.

D	size	V	J	CDR3	DNA
.	.	TRBV29-1	TRBJ2-7	CSVDKVGTYEQYF	TGCAGCGTTGATAAGGTCGGGACCTACGAGCAGTACTTC
TRBD2	.	TRBV27	TRBJ2-7	CASSWGSGVSYEQYF	TGTGCCAGCAGTTGGGGTAGCGGGGTCTCCTACGAGCAGTACTTC
.	.	TRBV10-2	TRBJ2-3	CASSEPQTSTDTQYF	TGCGCCAGCAGTGAGCCACAGACCAGCACAGATACGCAGTATTTT
.	.	TRBV5-5	TRBJ2-6	CASSHEGGAGANVLTF	TGTGCCAGCAGCCATGAAGGGGGGGCTGGGGCCAACGTCCTGACTTTC
.	few	TRBV10-3	TRBJ1-1	CAIFSGTRNTEAFF	TGTGCCATCTTTTCGGGGACACGGAACACTGAAGCTTTCTTT
.	.	TRBV30	TRBJ1-1	CAWTRGGLRAFF	TGTGCCTGGACGAGGGGGGGTTTGAGGGCTTTCTTT
TRBD2	.	TRBV28	TRBJ2-7	CASRDSGSPPEQYF	TGTGCCAGCAGGGATAGCGGGAGTCCCCCCGAGCAGTACTTC
.	.	TRBV19	TRBJ2-1	CASTITSSYNEQFF	TGTGCCAGTACCATTACCAGCTCCTACAATGAGCAGTTCTTC
TRBD1	.	TRBV7-9	TRBJ1-1	CASSLGQGMGNTEAFF	TGTGCCAGCAGCCTAGGACAGGGTATGGGGAACACTGAAGCTTTCTTT
TRBD2	.	TRBV28	TRBJ2-3	CASSSRTSEPDTQYF	TGTGCCAGCAGTTCCCGGACTAGCGAACCAGATACGCAGTATTTT
TRBD1	.	TRBV6-1	TRBJ1-1	CASRVGQGAAAEAFF	TGTGCCAGCAGGGTTGGACAGGGGGCGGCGGCTGAAGCTTTCTTT
.	.	TRBV18	TRBJ1-5	CASSLRQDSNQPQHF	TGTGCCAGCTCACTCCGGCAGGATAGCAATCAGCCCCAGCATTTT
TRBD2	.	TRBV10-1	TRBJ2-2	CANGLLAGGRDTGELFF	TGCGCCAACGGACTACTAGCGGGAGGGCGCGACACCGGGGAGCTGTTTTTT
.	.	TRBV5-1	TRBJ1-2	CASSWYRDGYTF	TGCGCCAGCAGCTGGTACAGGGATGGCTACACCTTC
TRBD2	.	TRBV5-4	TRBJ2-1	CASSTSGGYNEQFF	TGTGCCAGCAGCACCAGCGGGGGGTACAATGAGCAGTTCTTC
TRBD2	.	TRBV19	TRBJ2-1	CASSIEEAGYNEQFF	TGTGCCAGTAGTATAGAGGAAGCGGGGTACAATGAGCAGTTCTTC
TRBD1	.	TRBV7-6	TRBJ2-7	CASSLAGDRDNEQYF	TGTGCCAGCAGCTTAGCCGGGGACAGGGATAACGAGCAGTACTTC
.	.	TRBV19	TRBJ1-2	CASTGRDIYGYTF	TGTGCCAGTACCGGGAGGGATATCTATGGCTACACCTTC
TRBD1	once	TRBV9	TRBJ1-2	CASSVAATGELYGYTF	TGTGCCAGCAGCGTAGCAGCGACAGGGGAGCTCTATGGCTACACCTTC
.	.	TRBV7-8	TRBJ1-5	CASSSGLDLNSNQPQHF	TGTGCCAGCAGCTCCGGACTGGATCTAAATAGCAATCAGCCCCAGCATTTT
TRBD1	.	TRBV2	TRBJ2-3	CASRDRAGDTQYF	TGTGCCAGCAGGGACAGGGCTGGAGATACGCAGTATTTT
.	.	TRBV28	TRBJ1-2	CASSFFGGDTF	TGTGCCAGCAGTTTCTTTGGGGGCGACACCTTC
.	.	TRBV9	TRBJ2-6	CASSVDWGWANVLTF	TGTGCCAGCAGCGTAGATTGGGGCTGGGCCAACGTCCTGACTTTC
TRBD2	.	TRBV5-8	TRBJ2-3	CASSLRLAGSTDTQYF	TGTGCCAGCAGCTTAAGACTAGCGGGTAGCACAGATACGCAGTATTTT
TRBD2	.	TRBV6-4	TRBJ2-1	CASRALAGPKGEQFF	TGTGCCAGCAGAGCCCTAGCGGGGCCCAAAGGTGAGCAGTTCTTC
TRBD2	.	TRBV29-1	TRBJ2-5	CSAVGGEQETQYF	TGCAGCGCTGTCGGGGGGGAACAAGAGACCCAGTACTTC
TRBD1	once	TRBV9	TRBJ1-4	CASSVSGRGRGEKLFF	TGTGCCAGCAGCGTATCCGGGAGGGGGCGGGGTGAAAAACTGTTTTTT
TRBD1	.	TRBV30	TRBJ1-5	CAWSVSRGQSQPQHF	TGTGCCTGGAGTGTATCCAGGGGGCAAAGTCAGCCCCAGCATTTT
TRBD2	.	TRBV9	TRBJ2-7	CASSVGWLAGVEQYF	TGTGCCAGCAGCGTAGGGTGGCTAGCGGGAGTGGAGCAGTACTTC
.	.	TRBV2	TRBJ1-6	CARGQVFSASPLHF	TGTGCCAGAGGCCAGGTTTTCTCGGCTTCACCCCTCCACTTT
TRBD2	.	TRBV28	TRBJ2-1	CASSSEREVNYNEQFF	TGTGCCAGCAGCTCAGAGCGGGAGGTCAATTACAATGAGCAGTTCTTC
.	.	TRBV11-2	TRBJ2-1	CASSLAAGPSLDGEQFF	TGTGCCAGCAGCTTAGCGGCAGGGCCGTCTCTCGATGGAGAGCAGTTCTTC
.	.	TRBV5-1	TRBJ1-1	CASSLDMNTEAFF	TGCGCCAGCAGTTTAGACATGAACACTGAAGCTTTCTTT
.	.	TRBV7-2	TRBJ2-6	CASSARRSSGANVLTF	TGTGCCAGCAGCGCACGACGGAGCTCTGGGGCCAACGTCCTGACTTTC
.	.	TRBV4-1	TRBJ1-1	CASSFGGTEAFF	TGCGCCAGCAGCTTCGGGGGAACTGAAGCTTTCTTT
.	.	TRBV29-1	TRBJ2-2	CSITLRSPNTGELFF	TGCAGCATAACCCTCAGGTCCCCGAACACCGGGGAGCTGTTTTTT
TRBD2	.	TRBV7-8	TRBJ2-5	CASSPGLAEETQYF	TGTGCCAGCAGCCCGGGACTAGCGGAAGAGACCCAGTACTTC
.	.	TRBV19	TRBJ2-7	CASSIAATGTIYEQYF	TGTGCCAGTAGTATAGCCGCTACCGGGACAATCTACGAGCAGTACTTC
.	.	TRBV29-1	TRBJ1-2	CSVLRTGGYGYTF	TGCAGCGTCCTCCGGACCGGCGGGTATGGCTACACCTTC
.	.	TRBV19	TRBJ2-2	CASSLRRYTGELFF	TGTGCCAGTAGTCTACGGCGGTACACCGGGGAGCTGTTTTTT
TRBD1	.	TRBV6-1	TRBJ1-2	CASSESDRGYGYTF	TGTGCCAGCAGTGAGTCAGACAGGGGATATGGCTACACCTTC
TRBD1	.	TRBV4-1	TRBJ1-2	CASRPQGQRYGYTF	TGCGCCAGCAGGCCTCAGGGACAGCGCTATGGCTACACCTTC
.	.	TRBV28	TRBJ1-4	CASSFRAVGEKLFF	TGTGCCAGCAGTTTTAGAGCGGTTGGCGAAAAACTGTTTTTT
TRBD1	.	TRBV5-1	TRBJ1-1	CASGRTGGMNTEAFF	TGCGCCAGCGGGCGGACAGGGGGTATGAACACTGAAGCTTTCTTT
.	.	TRBV2	TRBJ2-7	CASKVANSYEQYF	TGTGCCAGCAAGGTAGCGAACTCCTACGAGCAGTACTTC
TRBD2	.	TRBV6-4	TRBJ2-1	CASSEGLAGNEQFF	TGTGCCAGCAGTGAAGGGCTAGCGGGCAATGAGCAGTTCTTC
TRBD1	.	TRBV9	TRBJ1-1	CASSATGEIGTEAFF	TGTGCCAGCAGCGCGACAGGGGAGATTGGAACTGAAGCTTTCTTT